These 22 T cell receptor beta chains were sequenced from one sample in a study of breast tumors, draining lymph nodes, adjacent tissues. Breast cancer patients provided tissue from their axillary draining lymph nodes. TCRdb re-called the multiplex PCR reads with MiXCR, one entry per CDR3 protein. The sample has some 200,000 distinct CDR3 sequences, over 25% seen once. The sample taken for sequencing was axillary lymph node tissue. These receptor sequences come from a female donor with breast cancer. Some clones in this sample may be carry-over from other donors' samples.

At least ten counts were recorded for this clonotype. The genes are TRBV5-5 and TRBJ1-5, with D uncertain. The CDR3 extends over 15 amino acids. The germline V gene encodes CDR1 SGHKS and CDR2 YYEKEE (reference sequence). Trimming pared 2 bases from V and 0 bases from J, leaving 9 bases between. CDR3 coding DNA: TGTGCCAGCAGCTTAGAGGACTATAGCAATCAGCCCCAGCATTTT. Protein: CASSLEDYSNQPQHF.

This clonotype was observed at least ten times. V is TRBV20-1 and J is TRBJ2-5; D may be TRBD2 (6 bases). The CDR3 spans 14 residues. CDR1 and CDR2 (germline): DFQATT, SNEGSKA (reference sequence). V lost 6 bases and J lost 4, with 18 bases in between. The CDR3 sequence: CSAGLLGKGETQYF. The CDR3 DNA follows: TGCAGTGCGGGACTCCTTGGGAAAGGAGAGACCCAGTACTTC.

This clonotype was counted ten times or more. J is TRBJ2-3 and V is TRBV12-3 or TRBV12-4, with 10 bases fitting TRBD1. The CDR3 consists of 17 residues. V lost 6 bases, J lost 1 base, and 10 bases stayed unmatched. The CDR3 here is CASSLTLGTGGTDTQYF. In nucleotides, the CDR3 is TGTGCCAGCAGCCTTACTCTTGGGACAGGGGGCACAGATACGCAGTATTTT.

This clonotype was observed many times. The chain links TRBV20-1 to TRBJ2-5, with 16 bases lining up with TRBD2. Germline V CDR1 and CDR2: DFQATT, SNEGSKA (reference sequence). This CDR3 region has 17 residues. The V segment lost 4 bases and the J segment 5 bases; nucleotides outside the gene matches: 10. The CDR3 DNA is TGCAGTGCTAAACCGGGACTAGCGGGGGGGCCGAGGGAGACCCAGTACTTC. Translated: CSAKPGLAGGPRETQYF.

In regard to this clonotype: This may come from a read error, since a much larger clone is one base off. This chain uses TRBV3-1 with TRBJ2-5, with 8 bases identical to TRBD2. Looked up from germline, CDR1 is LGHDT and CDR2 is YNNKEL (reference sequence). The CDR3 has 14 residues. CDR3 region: CASSQRLAMETQHF. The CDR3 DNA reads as TGTGCCAGCAGCCAACGACTAGCGATGGAGACCCAGCACTTC.

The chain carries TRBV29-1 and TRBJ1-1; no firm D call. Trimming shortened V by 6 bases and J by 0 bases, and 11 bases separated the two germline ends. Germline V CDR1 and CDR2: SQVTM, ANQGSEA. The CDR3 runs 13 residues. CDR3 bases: TGCAGCGTCGCTAGGACGGTGAACACTGAAGCTTTCTTT. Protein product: CSVARTVNTEAFF.

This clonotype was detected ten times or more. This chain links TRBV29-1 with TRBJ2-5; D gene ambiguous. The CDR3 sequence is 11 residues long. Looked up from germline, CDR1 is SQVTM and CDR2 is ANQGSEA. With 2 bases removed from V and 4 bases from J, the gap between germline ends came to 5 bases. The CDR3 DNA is TGCAGCGTTGAACCTTCAGAGACCCAGTACTTC. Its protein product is CSVEPSETQYF.

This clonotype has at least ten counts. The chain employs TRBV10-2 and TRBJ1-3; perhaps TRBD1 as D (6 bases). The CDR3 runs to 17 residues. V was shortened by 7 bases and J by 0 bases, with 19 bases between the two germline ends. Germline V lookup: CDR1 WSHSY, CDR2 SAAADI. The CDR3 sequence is CASNPGQKGSSGNTIYF. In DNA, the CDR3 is TGCGCCAGCAATCCGGGACAAAAGGGGAGCTCTGGAAACACCATATATTTT.

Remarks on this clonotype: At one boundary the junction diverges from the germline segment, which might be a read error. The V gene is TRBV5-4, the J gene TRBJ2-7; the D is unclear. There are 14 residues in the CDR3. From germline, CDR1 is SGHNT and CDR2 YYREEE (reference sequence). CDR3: CASSHDMETYEQCF. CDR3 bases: TGTGCCAGCAGCCACGATATGGAGACCTACGAGCAGTGCTTC.

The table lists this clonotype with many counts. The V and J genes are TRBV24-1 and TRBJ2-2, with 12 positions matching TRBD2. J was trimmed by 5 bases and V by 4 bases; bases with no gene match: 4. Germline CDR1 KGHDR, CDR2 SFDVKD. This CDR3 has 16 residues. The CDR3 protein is CATSDFGLAGTGELFF. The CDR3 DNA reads TGTGCCACCAGTGACTTCGGACTAGCGGGGACCGGGGAGCTGTTTTTT.

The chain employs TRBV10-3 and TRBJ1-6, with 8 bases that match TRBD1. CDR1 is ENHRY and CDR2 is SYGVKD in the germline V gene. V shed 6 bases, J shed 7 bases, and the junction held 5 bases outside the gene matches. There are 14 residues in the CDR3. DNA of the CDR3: TGTGCCATCAGCCCACAGGGGGTCAATTCACCCCTCCACTTT. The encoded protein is CAISPQGVNSPLHF.

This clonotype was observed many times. In DNA, the CDR3 is TGTGCCAGCAGCTTGGCCCCGGGACTAGCGGGGGGGCTGGAGTACTTC. It specifies CASSLAPGLAGGLEYF. The chain carries TRBV5-6 and TRBJ2-7, with 16 nucleotides matching TRBD2. In germline, CDR1 is SGHDT, CDR2 YYEEEE. The CDR3 has 16 residues. The V gene end was trimmed by 0 bases and the J gene end by 11 bases; junction bases not matched to a gene: 8.

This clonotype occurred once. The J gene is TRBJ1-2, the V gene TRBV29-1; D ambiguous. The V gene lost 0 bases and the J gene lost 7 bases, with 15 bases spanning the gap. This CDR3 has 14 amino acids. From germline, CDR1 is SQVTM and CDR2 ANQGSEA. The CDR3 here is CSVEEGGQAAGYTF. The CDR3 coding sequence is TGCAGCGTTGAAGAGGGAGGGCAGGCGGCTGGCTACACCTTC.

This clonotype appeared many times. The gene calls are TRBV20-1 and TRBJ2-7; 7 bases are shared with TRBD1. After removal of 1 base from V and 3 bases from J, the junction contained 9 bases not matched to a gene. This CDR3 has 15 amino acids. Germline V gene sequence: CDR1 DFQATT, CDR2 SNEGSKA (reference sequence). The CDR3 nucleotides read TGCAGTGCTAGAGTAGGACAGGTGCTAGGCTACGAGCAGTACTTC. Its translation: CSARVGQVLGYEQYF.

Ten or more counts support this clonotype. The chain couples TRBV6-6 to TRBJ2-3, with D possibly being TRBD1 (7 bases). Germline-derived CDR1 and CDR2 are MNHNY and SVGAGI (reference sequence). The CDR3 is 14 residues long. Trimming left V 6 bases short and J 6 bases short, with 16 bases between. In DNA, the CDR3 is TGTGCCAGCAGCCAGGGGGACTTCGGGGATACGCAGTATTTT. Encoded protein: CASSQGDFGDTQYF.

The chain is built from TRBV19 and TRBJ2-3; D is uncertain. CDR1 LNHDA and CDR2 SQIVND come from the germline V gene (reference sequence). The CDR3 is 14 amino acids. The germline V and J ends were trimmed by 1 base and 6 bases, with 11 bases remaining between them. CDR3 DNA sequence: TGTGCCAGTAGTATAGTAGGGATTCGGGATACGCAGTATTTT. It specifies CASSIVGIRDTQYF.

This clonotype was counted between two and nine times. CDR3 sequence reads: CASSPPGGEQFF. CDR3 in DNA: TGTGCCAGCTCACCACCGGGGGGTGAGCAGTTCTTC. V and J are TRBV18 and TRBJ2-1; D might be TRBD2 (6 bases). V was trimmed by 0 bases and J by 9 bases, leaving 6 bases between them. This CDR3 is built from 12 residues. Germline loops: CDR1 KGHSH, CDR2 LQKENI.

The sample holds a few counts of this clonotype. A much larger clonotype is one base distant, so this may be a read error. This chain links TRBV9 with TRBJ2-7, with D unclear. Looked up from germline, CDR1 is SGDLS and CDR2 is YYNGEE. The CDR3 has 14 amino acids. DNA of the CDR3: TGTGCCAGCAGCGTCAACGTCAACTCCTACGAGCAGTCCTTC. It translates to CASSVNVNSYEQSF.

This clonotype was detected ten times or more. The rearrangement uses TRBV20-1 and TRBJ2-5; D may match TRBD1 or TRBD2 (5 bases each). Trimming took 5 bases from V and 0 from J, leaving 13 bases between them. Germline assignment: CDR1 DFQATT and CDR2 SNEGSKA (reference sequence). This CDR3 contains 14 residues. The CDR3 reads CSALGREYQETQYF. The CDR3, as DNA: TGCAGTGCTCTGGGCAGGGAGTACCAAGAGACCCAGTACTTC.

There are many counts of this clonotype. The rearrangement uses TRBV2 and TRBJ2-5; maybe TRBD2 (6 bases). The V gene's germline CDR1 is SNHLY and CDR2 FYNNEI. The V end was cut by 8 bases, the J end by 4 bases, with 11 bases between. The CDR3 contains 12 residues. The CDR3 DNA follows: TGTGCCAGCGGGGGGAATCGAGAGACCCAGTACTTC. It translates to CASGGNRETQYF.

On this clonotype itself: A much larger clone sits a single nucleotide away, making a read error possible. The CDR3 is CASSFEDGPGTDTQYF. The CDR3 DNA is TGTGCCAGCAGTTTCGAGGACGGTCCTGGCACAGATACGCAGTATTTT. The chain employs TRBV12-3 or TRBV12-4 and TRBJ2-3; the D is unclear. The CDR3 length is 16 residues. Trimming removed 3 bases from V and 1 base from J, with 14 bases in between.

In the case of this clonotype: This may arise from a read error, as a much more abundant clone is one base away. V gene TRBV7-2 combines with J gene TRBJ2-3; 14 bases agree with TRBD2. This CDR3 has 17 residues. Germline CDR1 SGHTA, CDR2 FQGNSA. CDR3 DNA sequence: TGTGCCAGCAGCTTCTCCGGGACTAGCGGGGGAACAGATCCGCAGTATTTT. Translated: CASSFSGTSGGTDPQYF.